One TCR beta chain is described in this entry. In this sample, this clonotype turned up many times. This receptor's antigen is unknown. Per-base qualities were not stored, and no clone one base away is much larger. Ophthalmopathy patients had moderately to severely active disease, Clinical Activity Score of at least 3, NOSPECS grade of at least 4, and duration under 3 months. Exclusion was applied to patients with uncontrolled infections, other autoimmune diseases, pregnancy or lactation. Diagnoses were based on clinical symptoms, serum thyroxine and TRAb, thyroid ultrasound and orbital computed tomography. Ficoll-Paque density gradient centrifugation was used to isolate PBMCs from approximately 10 ml of fresh peripheral blood. Total RNA was extracted with Trizol reagent, and quality was checked on an Agilent 2100 Bioanalyzer. The source of the sample is a study of T cells in Graves' hyperthyroidism and ophthalmopathy (dated by TCRdb to the late 2010s). Turning to the overall study: Peripheral blood was sampled at the time of initial diagnosis, prior to any treatment. To identify TCR V-J signatures that set the groups apart, the researchers used a discovery cohort of 100 patients, made up of fewer than 50 with Graves' ophthalmopathy and some 60 with stable Graves' hyperthyroidism. Prospective prediction of ophthalmopathy was tested in an independent validation cohort of 18 to 20 hyperthyroidism patients and some 17 patients who later progressed to ophthalmopathy. The 100 or so discovery patients were divided at random into training and test sets in a 7:3 ratio. Thyroid tissue and blood T-cell repertoires from roughly six Graves' hyperthyroidism patients were also compared in the study. After sampling, hyperthyroidism patients received methimazole starting at 30 mg daily, and ophthalmopathy patients received high-dose intravenous methylprednisolone. The paper describes TCR Vbeta CDR3 sequencing of about 140 peripheral blood samples, made up of 40 to 45 ophthalmopathy patients, roughly 72 hyperthyroidism patients and 17 progressor patients.

The TCR beta CDR3 regions were amplified from RNA transcripts. The first round of RT-PCR for the TCR CDR3 was performed with the HTBI primer set and the Qiagen OneStep RT-PCR kit. Libraries were constructed in a second round of multiplex PCR, after which size selection and purification were performed. The libraries were sequenced on an Illumina HiSeq2000 using paired-end 100 bp reads. The authors processed their data as follows. SOAPnuke was used to process the raw data, with reads discarded if the reads contained adapters or uncalled bases, had a mean Phred below 15, or lacked an exact constant-primer or identifier match. High-quality paired reads were merged with COPE v1.2.5, and unique nucleotide sequences were defined as clonotypes. Clonotypes were aligned to IMGT TRBV, TRBD and TRBJ reference segments using MiTCR v1.1. Only V-J combinations with frequency above 0.0001, covering 99.2% of repertoires, were analysed. The TCS score was defined as the ratio of F50 (clonal expansion) to E x V (chaos), calculated using BLOSUM62-based TCRdist between CDR3 peptides within each V-J. Welch's t-statistics and random forest reduced 514 V-J features to some 14, which were used in a naive Bayes classifier (R e1071). The raw public data were reprocessed by TCRdb itself: fastp quality trimming at Q25, MiXCR clonotype calling, in-frame beta chains only. Every distinct CDR3 protein forms one entry, paired with its most common genes and DNA. The V and J calls here are based on TCRdb, not the publication. For this sample there are 400,000 or so distinct CDR3 sequences; approximately 16% appear just once. The ten largest make up roughly a fifth of the sample.

From the germline V gene, CDR1 is MDHEN and CDR2 is SYDVKM. V and J are trimmed by 5 bases and 1 base, and the gene matches miss 11 bases of the junction. Including cysteine and phenylalanine, the CDR3 has 17 amino acids. The sequence is cut down to CDR3 DNA, 51 bases in frame from base 1. What the research found in general, with its limitations: Most expanded thyroid clonotypes (frequency above 0.001) were also found in blood, which suggests that blood repertoires may mirror thyroid immune responses. A 13 V-J signature model separated ophthalmopathy from stable hyperthyroidism, with 87.88% sensitivity and 81% to 82% specificity in cross-validation and 80%/75% in testing. Sample size was not statistically predetermined, and investigators were not blinded to group allocation. In validation, progression to ophthalmopathy was predicted by the model with more than 65% sensitivity and 72% to 85% specificity, a median of approximately 6.5 months before onset.

The sequence links TRBV28 to TRBJ2-7, with 10 junctional bases fitting TRBD1. The clonotype comes from a woman aged 55-69 years with Graves' ophthalmopathy. Sample: blood. This receptor carries the CDR3 CASSTYPGTGVSYEQYF. The DNA sequence is as follows: TGTGCCAGCAGTACCTACCCCGGGACAGGGGTTTCCTACGAGCAGTACTTC.